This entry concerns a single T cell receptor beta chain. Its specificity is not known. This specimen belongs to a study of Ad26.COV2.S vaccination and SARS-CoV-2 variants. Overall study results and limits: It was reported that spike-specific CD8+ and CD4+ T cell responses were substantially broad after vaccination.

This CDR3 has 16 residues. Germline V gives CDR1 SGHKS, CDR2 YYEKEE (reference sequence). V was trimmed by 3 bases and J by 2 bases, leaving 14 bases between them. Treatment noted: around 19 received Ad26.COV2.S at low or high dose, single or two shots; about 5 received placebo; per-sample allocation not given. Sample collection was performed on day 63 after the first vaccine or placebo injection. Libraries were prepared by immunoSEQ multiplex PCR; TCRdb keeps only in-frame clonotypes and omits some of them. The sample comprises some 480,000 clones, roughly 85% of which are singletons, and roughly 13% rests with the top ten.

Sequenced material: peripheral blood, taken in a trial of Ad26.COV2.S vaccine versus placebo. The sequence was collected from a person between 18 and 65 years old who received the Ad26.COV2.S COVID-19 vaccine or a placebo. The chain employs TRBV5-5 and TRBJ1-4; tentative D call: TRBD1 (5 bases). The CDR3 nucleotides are TGTGCCAGCAGCTACTTCGGGGGGACCACTAATGAAAAACTGTTTTTT. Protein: CASSYFGGTTNEKLFF.